This entry concerns a single TCR beta chain. Its antigen is not identified. Stated time point: blood 2 weeks post-SBRT. Indicated treatment: 15 Gy SBRT to primary tumor, nephrectomy 4 weeks later. The patient's renal cell carcinoma had clear cell pathology. Germline V gene data show CDR1 as LNHDA and CDR2 as SQIVND (reference sequence). J gave up 4 bases and V 4 bases, and 2 bases lay outside the gene matches. The CDR3 sequence is 13 residues long. Repertoires were generated with immunoSEQ multiplex PCR, while TCRdb's copy carries only in-frame clones and drops some. Of around 76,000 clones in the sample, around 80% were seen once. This sample was taken from a study of radiation and T cells in renal cell carcinoma. Overall study context: Nephrectomy followed 15 Gy stereotactic body radiation by 4 weeks.

Study conclusions and caveats: No pretreatment tumor biopsies were available for baseline clonotypes.

The sequence was collected from a man in his sixties with renal cell carcinoma. The sample was blood, taken from a patient whose treatment included radiotherapy and nephrectomy. The chain has TRBV19 and TRBJ1-2, with 8 bases identical to TRBD1. CDR3 coding DNA: TGTGCCAGTAGTAGACAGGGGCCCTATGGCTACACCTTC. This gives the protein CASSRQGPYGYTF.